Reported below is one T cell receptor beta chain. Its antigen is not known. The diagnoses drew upon clinical symptoms, serum thyroxine and TRAb, thyroid ultrasound and orbital computed tomography. The record originates from a study of T cells in Graves' hyperthyroidism and ophthalmopathy. Overall study results and limits: Ophthalmopathy got predicted by the model a median roughly six months before its onset.

The germline V gene encodes CDR1 MNHEY and CDR2 SVGEGT. The CDR3 loop spans 12 amino acids. Trimming cost V 8 bases and J 2 bases, with 7 bases left between them. Amplification yielded TCR beta CDR3 regions, with RNA transcripts as the source. TCR CDR3 regions were first amplified by RT-PCR with HTBI primers. TCRdb reanalysed the multiplex PCR reads using MiXCR and keeps one entry per CDR3 protein. This table has a few hundred thousand distinct CDR3 sequences, about 20% appearing once. Source material: blood. The clonotype was recovered from a woman aged 45-60 years with Graves' hyperthyroidism. The gene calls are TRBV6-2 or TRBV6-3 and TRBJ2-1, with no clear D. In DNA, the CDR3 is TGTGCCAGCCTAGGACCCTACAATGAGCAGTTCTTC. Translation: CASLGPYNEQFF.